This TCR beta chain is from a study of cytomegalovirus exposure and HLA in healthy donors. Regarding the study as a whole: Association of 16,951 TCR beta sequences with HLA alleles was found at 0.05 false discovery rate in a later analysis. Presence/absence analyses rested on an assumption that sequencing depth was roughly uniform across donors.

The study ran its PCR with 60 Vbeta and 13 Jbeta primers. The repertoire was sequenced with immunoSEQ multiplex PCR; TCRdb's copy has only in-frame clones and lacks some. The sample shows roughly 170,000 clones, about 79% of them seen only once. Note on this clone: Its antigen is currently unknown.

CDR1 is SGHRS, CDR2 YFSETQ, per germline. The CDR3 contains 14 residues. With 4 bases removed from V and 8 bases from J, the gap between germline ends came to 16 bases. This receptor was obtained from a girl aged 2-10 years in good health and CMV-seropositive. The chain links TRBV5-1 to TRBJ2-1, with D possibly being TRBD1 (7 bases). Sequences were obtained from PBMCs. The DNA of the CDR3 is TGCGCCAGCAGCGACCCAGGGGGGCGCGATGAGCAGTTCTTC. Amino acid sequence: CASSDPGGRDEQFF. Full variable domain (outside the CDR3, taken from reference TRBV5-1 and TRBJ2-1): KAGVTQTPRYLIKTRGQQVTLSCSPISGHRSVSWYQQTPGQGLQFLFEYFSETQRNKGNFPGRFSGRQFSNSRSEMNVSTLELGDSALYLCASSDPGGRDEQFFGPGTRLTVL.